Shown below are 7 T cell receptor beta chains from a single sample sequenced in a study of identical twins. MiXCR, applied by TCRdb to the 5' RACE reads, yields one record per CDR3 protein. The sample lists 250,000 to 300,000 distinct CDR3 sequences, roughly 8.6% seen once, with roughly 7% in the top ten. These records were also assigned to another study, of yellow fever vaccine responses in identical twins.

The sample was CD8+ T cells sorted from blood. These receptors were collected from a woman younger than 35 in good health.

The CDR3 bases are TGTGCCACCAGTGATGTCAGAAGTCTATACAATGAGCAGTTCTTC. It encodes CATSDVRSLYNEQFF. The chain is built from TRBV24-1 and TRBJ2-1; D is undetermined. This CDR3 region has 15 residues. The germline V gene encodes CDR1 KGHDR and CDR2 SFDVKD. Trimming took off 3 bases at V and 4 bases at J, with 12 bases between the two ends.

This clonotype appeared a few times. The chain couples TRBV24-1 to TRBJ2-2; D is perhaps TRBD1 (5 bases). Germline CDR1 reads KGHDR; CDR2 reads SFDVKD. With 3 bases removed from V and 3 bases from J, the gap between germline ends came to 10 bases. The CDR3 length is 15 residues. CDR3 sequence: CATSDLKGDTGELFF. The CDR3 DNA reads TGTGCCACCAGTGATCTAAAAGGGGACACCGGGGAGCTGTTTTTT.

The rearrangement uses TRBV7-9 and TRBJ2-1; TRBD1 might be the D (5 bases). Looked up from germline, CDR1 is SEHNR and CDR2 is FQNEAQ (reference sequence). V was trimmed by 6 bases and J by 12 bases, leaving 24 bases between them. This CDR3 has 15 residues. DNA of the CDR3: TGTGCCAGCAGTGAAGAGACAGTTCCATTCCTAGTGCAGTTCTTC. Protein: CASSEETVPFLVQFF.

The CDR3 reads CASSQDDGGGNEKLFF. CDR3 in DNA: TGCGCCAGCAGCCAAGATGATGGTGGGGGTAATGAAAAACTGTTTTTT. The chain recombines TRBV4-1 with TRBJ1-4, with D possibly TRBD1 on 5 matching bases. Germline loops: CDR1 MGHRA, CDR2 YSYEKL. V gave up 0 bases and J gave up 4 bases, with 12 bases separating them. CDR3 length: 16 residues.

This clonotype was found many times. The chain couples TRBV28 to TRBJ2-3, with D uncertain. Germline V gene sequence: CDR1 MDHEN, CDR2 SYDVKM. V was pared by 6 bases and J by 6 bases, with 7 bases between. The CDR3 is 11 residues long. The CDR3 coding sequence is TGTGCCAGCAGGAACTGGGATACGCAGTATTTT. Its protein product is CASRNWDTQYF.

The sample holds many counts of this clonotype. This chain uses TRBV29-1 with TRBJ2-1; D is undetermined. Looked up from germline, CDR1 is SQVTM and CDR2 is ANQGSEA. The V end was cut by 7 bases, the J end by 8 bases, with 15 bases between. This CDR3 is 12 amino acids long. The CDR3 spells CSAQAGWDEQFF. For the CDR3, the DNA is TGCAGCGCTCAAGCCGGGTGGGATGAGCAGTTCTTC.

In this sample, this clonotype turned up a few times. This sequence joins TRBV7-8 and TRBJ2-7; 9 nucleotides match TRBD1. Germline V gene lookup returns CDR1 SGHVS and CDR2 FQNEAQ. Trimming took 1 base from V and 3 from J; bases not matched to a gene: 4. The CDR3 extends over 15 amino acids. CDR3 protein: CASSLVDRGDYEQYF. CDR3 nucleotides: TGTGCCAGCAGCTTAGTTGACAGGGGGGACTACGAGCAGTACTTC.